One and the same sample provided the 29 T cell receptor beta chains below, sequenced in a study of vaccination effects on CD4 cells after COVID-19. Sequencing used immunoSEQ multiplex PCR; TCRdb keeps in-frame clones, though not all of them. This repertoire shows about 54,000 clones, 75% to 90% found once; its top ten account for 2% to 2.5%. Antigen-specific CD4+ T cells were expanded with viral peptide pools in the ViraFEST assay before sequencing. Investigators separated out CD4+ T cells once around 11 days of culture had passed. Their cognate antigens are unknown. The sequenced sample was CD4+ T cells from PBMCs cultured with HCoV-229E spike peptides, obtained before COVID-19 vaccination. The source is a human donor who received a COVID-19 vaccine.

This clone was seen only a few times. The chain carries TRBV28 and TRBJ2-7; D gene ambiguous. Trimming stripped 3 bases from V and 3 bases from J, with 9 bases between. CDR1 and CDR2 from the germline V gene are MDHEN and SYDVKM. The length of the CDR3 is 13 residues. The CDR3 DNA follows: TGTGCCAGCAGTTTGGTTGTGGGCTACGAGCAGTACGTC. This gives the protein CASSLVVGYEQYV.

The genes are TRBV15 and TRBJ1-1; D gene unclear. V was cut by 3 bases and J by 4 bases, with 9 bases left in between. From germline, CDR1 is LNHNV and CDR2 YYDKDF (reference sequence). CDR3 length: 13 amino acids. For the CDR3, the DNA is TGTGCCACCAGCAGGCAGGCTCTCACTGAAGCTTTCTTT. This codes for CATSRQALTEAFF.

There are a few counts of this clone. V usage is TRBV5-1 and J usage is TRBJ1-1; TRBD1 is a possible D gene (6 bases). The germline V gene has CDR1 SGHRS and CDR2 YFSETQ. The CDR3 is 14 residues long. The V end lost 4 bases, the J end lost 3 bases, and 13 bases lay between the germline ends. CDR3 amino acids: CASSLLTGDTEAFF. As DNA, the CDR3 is TGCGCCAGCAGCCTCTTGACAGGAGACACTGAAGCTTTCTTT.

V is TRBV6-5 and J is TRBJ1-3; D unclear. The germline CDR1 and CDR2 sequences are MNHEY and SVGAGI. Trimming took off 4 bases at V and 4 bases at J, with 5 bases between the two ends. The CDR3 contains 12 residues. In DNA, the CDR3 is TGTGCCAGCAGTTCGGACGGAAACACCATATATTTT. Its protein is CASSSDGNTIYF.

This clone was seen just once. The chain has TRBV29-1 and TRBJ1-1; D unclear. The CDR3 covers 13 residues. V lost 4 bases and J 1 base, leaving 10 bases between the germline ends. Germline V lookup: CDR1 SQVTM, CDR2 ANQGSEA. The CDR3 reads CSVAEQPNTEAFF. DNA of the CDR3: TGCAGCGTTGCCGAACAGCCGAACACTGAAGCTTTCTTT. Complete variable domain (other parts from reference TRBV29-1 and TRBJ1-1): SAVISQKPSRDICQRGTSLTIQCQVDSQVTMMFWYRQQPGQSLTLIATANQGSEATYESGFVIDKFPISRPNLTFSTLTVSNMSPEDSSIYLCSVAEQPNTEAFFGQGTRLTVV.

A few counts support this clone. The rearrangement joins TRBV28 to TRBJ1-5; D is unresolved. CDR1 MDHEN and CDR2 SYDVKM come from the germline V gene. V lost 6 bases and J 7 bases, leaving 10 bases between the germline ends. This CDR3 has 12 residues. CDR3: CASRTRTQPQHF. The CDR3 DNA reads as TGTGCCAGCAGGACTCGGACGCAGCCCCAGCATTTT.

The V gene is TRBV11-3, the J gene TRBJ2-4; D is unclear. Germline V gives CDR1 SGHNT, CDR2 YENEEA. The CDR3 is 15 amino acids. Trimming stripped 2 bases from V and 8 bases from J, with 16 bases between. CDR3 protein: CASSLNHRADHIQYF. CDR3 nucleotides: TGTGCCAGCAGCTTAAACCACCGGGCCGACCACATTCAGTACTTC.

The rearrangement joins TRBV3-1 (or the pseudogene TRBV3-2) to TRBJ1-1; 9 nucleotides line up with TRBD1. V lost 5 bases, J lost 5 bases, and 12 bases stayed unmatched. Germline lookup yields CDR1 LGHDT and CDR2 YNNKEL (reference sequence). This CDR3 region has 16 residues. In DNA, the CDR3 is TGTGCCAGCAGCTACAGACAGGGGGGGGAACGGACTGAAGCTTTCTTT. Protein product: CASSYRQGGERTEAFF.

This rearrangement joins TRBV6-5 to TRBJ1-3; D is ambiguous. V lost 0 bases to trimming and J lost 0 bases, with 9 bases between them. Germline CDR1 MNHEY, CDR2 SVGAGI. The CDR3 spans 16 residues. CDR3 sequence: CASSYSRTASGNTIYF. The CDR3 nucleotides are TGTGCCAGCAGTTACTCGAGAACGGCCTCTGGAAACACCATATATTTT.

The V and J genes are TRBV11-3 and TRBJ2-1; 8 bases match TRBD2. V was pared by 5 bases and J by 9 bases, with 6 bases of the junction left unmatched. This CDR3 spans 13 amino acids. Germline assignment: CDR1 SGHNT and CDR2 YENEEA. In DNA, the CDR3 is TGTGCCAGCAGCCGGGGGGGGTCTGGTGAGCAGTTCTTC. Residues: CASSRGGSGEQFF.

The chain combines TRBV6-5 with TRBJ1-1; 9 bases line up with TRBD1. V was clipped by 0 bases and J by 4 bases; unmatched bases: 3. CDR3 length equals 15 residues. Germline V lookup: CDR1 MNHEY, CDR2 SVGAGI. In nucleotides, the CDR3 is TGTGCCAGCAGTTACTCGGACAGGGGAGTCACTGAAGCTTTCTTT. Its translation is CASSYSDRGVTEAFF.

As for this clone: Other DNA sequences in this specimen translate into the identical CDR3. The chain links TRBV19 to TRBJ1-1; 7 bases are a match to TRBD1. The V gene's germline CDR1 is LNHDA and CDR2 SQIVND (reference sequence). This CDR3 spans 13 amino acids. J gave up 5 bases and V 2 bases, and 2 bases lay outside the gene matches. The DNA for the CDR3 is TGTGCCAGTAGTATATCGGACAGGACTGAAGCTTTCTTT. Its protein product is CASSISDRTEAFF. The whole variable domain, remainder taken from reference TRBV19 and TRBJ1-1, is DGGITQSPKYLFRKEGQNVTLSCEQNLNHDAMYWYRQDPGQGLRLIYYSQIVNDFQKGDIAEGYSVSREKKESFPLTVTSAQKNPTAFYLCASSISDRTEAFFGQGTRLTVV.

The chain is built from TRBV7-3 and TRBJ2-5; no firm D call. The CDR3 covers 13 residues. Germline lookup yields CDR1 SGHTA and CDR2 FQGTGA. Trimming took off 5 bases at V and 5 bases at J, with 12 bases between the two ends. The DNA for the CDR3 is TGTGCCAGCAGCCCCGGACCCACGGAGACCCAGTACTTC. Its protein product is CASSPGPTETQYF.

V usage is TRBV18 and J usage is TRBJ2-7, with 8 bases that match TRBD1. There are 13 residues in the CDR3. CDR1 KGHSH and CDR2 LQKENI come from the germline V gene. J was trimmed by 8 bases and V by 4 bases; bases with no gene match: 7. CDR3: CASSQDRVQQQYV. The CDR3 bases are TGTGCCAGCTCACAGGACAGGGTCCAGCAGCAGTACGTC.

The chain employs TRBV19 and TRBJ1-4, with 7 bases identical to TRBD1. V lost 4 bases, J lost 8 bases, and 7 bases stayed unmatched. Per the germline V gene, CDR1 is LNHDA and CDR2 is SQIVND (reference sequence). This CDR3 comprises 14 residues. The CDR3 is CASSTTGNGEKLFF. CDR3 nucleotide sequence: TGTGCCAGTAGTACGACAGGGAATGGGGAAAAACTGTTTTTT.

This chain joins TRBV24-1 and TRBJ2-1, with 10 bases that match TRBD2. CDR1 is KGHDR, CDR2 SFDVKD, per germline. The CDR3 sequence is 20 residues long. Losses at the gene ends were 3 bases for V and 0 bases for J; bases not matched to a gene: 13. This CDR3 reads CATSDPMTSGGASSYNEQFF. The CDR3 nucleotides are TGTGCCACCAGTGATCCAATGACCAGCGGGGGGGCCAGCTCCTACAATGAGCAGTTCTTC.

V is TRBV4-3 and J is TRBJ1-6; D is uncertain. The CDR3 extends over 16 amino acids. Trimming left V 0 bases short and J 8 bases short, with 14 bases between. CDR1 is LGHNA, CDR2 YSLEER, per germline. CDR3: CASSQDTASVDSPLHF. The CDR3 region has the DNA TGCGCCAGCAGCCAAGATACTGCATCCGTGGATTCACCCCTCCACTTT.

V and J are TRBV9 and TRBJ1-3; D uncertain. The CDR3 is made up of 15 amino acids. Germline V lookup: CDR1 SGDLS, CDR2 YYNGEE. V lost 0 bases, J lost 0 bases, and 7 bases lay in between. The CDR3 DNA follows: TGTGCCAGCAGCGTAGGTCGGACCTCTGGAAACACCATATATTTT. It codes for CASSVGRTSGNTIYF.

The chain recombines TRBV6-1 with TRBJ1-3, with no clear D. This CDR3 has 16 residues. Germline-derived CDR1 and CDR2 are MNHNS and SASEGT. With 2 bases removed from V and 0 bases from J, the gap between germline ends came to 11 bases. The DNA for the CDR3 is TGTGCCAGCAGTGAACAGGCCAGTGACTCTGGAAACACCATATATTTT. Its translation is CASSEQASDSGNTIYF.

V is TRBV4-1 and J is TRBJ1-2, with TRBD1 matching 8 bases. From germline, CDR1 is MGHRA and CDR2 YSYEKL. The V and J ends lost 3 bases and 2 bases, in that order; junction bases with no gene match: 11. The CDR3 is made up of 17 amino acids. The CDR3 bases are TGCGCCAGCAGCCACCGGACAGGACAGGGATGGAACTATGGCTACACCTTC. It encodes CASSHRTGQGWNYGYTF.

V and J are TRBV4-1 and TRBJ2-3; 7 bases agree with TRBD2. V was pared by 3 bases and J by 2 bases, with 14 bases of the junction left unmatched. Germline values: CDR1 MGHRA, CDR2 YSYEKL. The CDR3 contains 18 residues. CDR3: CASSQGRGGSYNTDTQYF. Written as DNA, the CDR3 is TGCGCCAGCAGCCAGGGGCGCGGCGGGAGTTACAACACAGATACGCAGTATTTT.

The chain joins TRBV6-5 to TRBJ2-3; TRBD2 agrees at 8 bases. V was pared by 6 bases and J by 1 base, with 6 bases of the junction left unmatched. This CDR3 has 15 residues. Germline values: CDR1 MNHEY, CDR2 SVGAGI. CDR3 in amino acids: CASSAAGGGTDTQYF. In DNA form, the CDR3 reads TGTGCCAGCAGCGCCGCCGGGGGGGGCACAGATACGCAGTATTTT.

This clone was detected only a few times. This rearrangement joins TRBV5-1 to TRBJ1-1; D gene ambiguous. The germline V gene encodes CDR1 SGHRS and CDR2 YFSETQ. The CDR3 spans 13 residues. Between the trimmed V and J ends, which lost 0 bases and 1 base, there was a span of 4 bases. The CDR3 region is CASSLARNTEAFF. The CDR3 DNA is TGCGCCAGCAGCTTGGCCAGGAACACTGAAGCTTTCTTT. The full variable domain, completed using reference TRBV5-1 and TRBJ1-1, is KAGVTQTPRYLIKTRGQQVTLSCSPISGHRSVSWYQQTPGQGLQFLFEYFSETQRNKGNFPGRFSGRQFSNSRSEMNVSTLELGDSALYLCASSLARNTEAFFGQGTRLTVV.

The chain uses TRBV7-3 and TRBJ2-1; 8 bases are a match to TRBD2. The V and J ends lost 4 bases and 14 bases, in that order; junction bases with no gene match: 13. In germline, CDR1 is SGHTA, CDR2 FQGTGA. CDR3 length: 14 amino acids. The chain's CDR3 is CASSSSGGVPYKFF. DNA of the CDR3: TGTGCCAGCAGCTCATCCGGGGGGGTCCCGTACAAGTTCTTC.

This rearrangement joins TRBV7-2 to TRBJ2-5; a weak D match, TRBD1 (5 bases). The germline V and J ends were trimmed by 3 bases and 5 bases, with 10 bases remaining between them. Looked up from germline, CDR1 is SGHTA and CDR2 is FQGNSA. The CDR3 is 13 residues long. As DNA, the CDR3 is TGTGCCAGCAGCTTGGCAGGGTGGGAGACCCAGTACTTC. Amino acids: CASSLAGWETQYF.

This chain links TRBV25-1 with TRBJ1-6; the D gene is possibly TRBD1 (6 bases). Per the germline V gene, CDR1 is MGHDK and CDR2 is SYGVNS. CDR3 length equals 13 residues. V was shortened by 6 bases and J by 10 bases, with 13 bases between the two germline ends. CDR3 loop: CASRDSLRSPLHF. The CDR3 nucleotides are TGTGCCAGCAGGGACAGTTTACGGTCACCCCTCCACTTT.

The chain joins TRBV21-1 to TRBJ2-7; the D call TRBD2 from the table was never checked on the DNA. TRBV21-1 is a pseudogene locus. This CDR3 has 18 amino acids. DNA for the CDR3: TGTGCCAGCAGCAAGACGAAGTTACTAGCGGGGGTCCTCTACGAGCAGTACGTC. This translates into CASSKTKLLAGVLYEQYV.

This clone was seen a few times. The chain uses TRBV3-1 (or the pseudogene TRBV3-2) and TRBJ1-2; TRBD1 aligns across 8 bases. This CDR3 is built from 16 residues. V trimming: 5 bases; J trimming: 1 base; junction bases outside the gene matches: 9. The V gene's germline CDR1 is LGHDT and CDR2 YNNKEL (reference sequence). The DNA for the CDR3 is TGTGCCAGCAGCTACTCCGCGGGACAGGTTAACTATGGCTACACCTTC. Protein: CASSYSAGQVNYGYTF.

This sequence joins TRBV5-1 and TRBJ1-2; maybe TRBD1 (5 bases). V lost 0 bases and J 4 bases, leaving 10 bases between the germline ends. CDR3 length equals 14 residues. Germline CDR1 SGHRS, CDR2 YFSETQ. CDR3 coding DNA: TGCGCCAGCAGCTTGGTACCGGACACCTATGGCTACACCTTC. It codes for CASSLVPDTYGYTF.